The next 18 T cell receptor beta chains were all read from a single sample in a study of radiation and T cells in renal cell carcinoma. TCRdb's table, derived via immunoSEQ multiplex PCR, lists solely in-frame clones and lacks some. The sample holds roughly 14,000 clones, roughly 58% seen once. Treatment denoted: treatment-naive control, cytoreductive nephrectomy. Source: tumor tissue, taken from a patient whose treatment was nephrectomy without radiotherapy. The receptors come from a man aged 55 to 70 with renal cell carcinoma.

The J gene is TRBJ2-1, the V gene TRBV29-1, with D perhaps matching TRBD2 (6 bases). CDR1 SQVTM and CDR2 ANQGSEA come from the germline V gene. The CDR3 is 14 residues long. V dropped 4 bases and J dropped 1 base, with 11 bases sitting between them. The CDR3 sequence is CSVGGIGSYNEQFF. CDR3 coding DNA: TGCAGCGTTGGCGGGATCGGGTCCTACAATGAGCAGTTCTTC.

The DNA of the CDR3 is TGTGCCTGGAGTAAAGGGGGGAAGGGCACTGAAGCTTTCTTT. Its translation: CAWSKGGKGTEAFF. The chain couples TRBV30 to TRBJ1-1; D perhaps matches TRBD1 (6 bases). The CDR3 runs to 14 residues. Trimming left V 2 bases short and J 4 bases short, with 14 bases between. The V gene's germline CDR1 is GTSNPN and CDR2 SVGIG (reference sequence).

The chain links TRBV5-1 to TRBJ2-1; 10 bases agree with TRBD2. This CDR3 contains 17 residues. Per the germline V gene, CDR1 is SGHRS and CDR2 is YFSETQ. Trimming cost V 0 bases and J 6 bases; bases outside gene matches: 9. CDR3 in amino acids: CASSLGILAGASNEQFF. DNA of the CDR3: TGCGCCAGCAGCTTGGGGATCCTAGCGGGAGCAAGCAATGAGCAGTTCTTC.

CDR3 loop: CASSSPSGTGATEAFF. DNA for the CDR3: TGTGCCAGCAGCTCGCCGTCCGGGACAGGGGCCACTGAAGCTTTCTTT. The chain employs TRBV7-8 and TRBJ1-1; 10 positions match TRBD1. The CDR3 contains 16 residues. Unmatched junction bases numbered 9, after V lost 4 bases and J lost 4 bases. Germline V gene sequence: CDR1 SGHVS, CDR2 FQNEAQ.

This clone has only one observation. The chain is built from TRBV19 and TRBJ2-7; D gene uncertain. Germline V gene sequence: CDR1 LNHDA, CDR2 SQIVND (reference sequence). The CDR3 is 13 residues long. V was shortened by 5 bases and J by 2 bases, with 10 bases between the two germline ends. CDR3 sequence: CASSSRQTYEQYF. The CDR3 DNA reads as TGTGCCAGTAGTTCCCGGCAGACCTACGAGCAGTACTTC.

The CDR3 here is CASSIGHVQYEQYF. The CDR3 DNA is TGTGCCAGTAGTATAGGTCACGTTCAGTACGAGCAGTACTTC. This chain uses TRBV19 with TRBJ2-7, with D hard to call. The length of the CDR3 is 14 residues. Trimming pared 1 base from V and 4 bases from J, leaving 11 bases between. Per germline, CDR1 LNHDA and CDR2 SQIVND (reference sequence).

This sequence joins TRBV19 and TRBJ2-2; the match to TRBD1 covers 7 bases. Germline V gene data show CDR1 as LNHDA and CDR2 as SQIVND (reference sequence). J was trimmed by 7 bases and V by 5 bases; bases with no gene match: 4. This CDR3 comprises 13 residues. CDR3 in DNA: TGTGCCAGTAGTTTGACAGGGCTCGGGGAGCTGTTTTTT. Translating gives CASSLTGLGELFF.

This chain joins TRBV15 and TRBJ2-5; no reliable D call. The CDR3 is 11 residues long. Looked up from germline, CDR1 is LNHNV and CDR2 is YYDKDF (reference sequence). V was shortened by 3 bases and J by 5 bases, with 4 bases between the two germline ends. CDR3 nucleotides: TGTGCCACCAGCAGCTATGAGACCCAGTACTTC. Its protein product is CATSSYETQYF.

The CDR3 DNA is TGTGCCATCAGTGGGGGACGGGGTGGATCTGGAAACACCATATATTTT. Its protein product is CAISGGRGGSGNTIYF. The gene calls are TRBV10-3 and TRBJ1-3; tentatively, D is TRBD1 (5 bases). Germline-derived CDR1 and CDR2 are ENHRY and SYGVKD. V gave up 4 bases and J gave up 1 base, with 14 bases separating them. The CDR3 consists of 16 residues.

This clone has only a few counts. The chain uses TRBV27 and TRBJ2-2; D unclear. Germline V gene lookup returns CDR1 MNHEY and CDR2 SMNVEV (reference sequence). The CDR3 sequence is 12 residues long. V was shortened by 5 bases and J by 4 bases, with 5 bases between the two germline ends. CDR3 in DNA: TGTGCCAGCAGTAAAGTCACCGGGGAGCTGTTTTTT. Its protein product is CASSKVTGELFF.

By proportion, this clone is medium-sized (0.01 to 0.1%). V usage is TRBV5-5 and J usage is TRBJ2-7; 8 bases align to TRBD1. V shed 2 bases and J 9 bases; nucleotides not matched to a gene: 13. The CDR3 loop spans 15 amino acids. Germline CDR1 reads SGHKS; CDR2 reads YYEKEE (reference sequence). CDR3 in DNA: TGTGCCAGCAGCTTCGACATTGGACAGGGCCCGAGGCAGTACTTC. Protein sequence: CASSFDIGQGPRQYF.

As DNA, the CDR3 is TGTGCCAGCAGTTCCAGAGGGGGCGCGGGGTACGAGCAGTACTTC. Residues: CASSSRGGAGYEQYF. V is TRBV27 and J is TRBJ2-7, with D perhaps matching TRBD1 (7 bases). There are 15 residues in the CDR3. Germline V gene data show CDR1 as MNHEY and CDR2 as SMNVEV (reference sequence). Trimming removed 4 bases at V and 4 bases at J, with 17 bases between.

This clone ranks as hyperexpanded. The CDR3 bases are TGTGCCAGCAGCCCCTCGAGGAGCCGCTCTGGCTACACCTTC. This sequence encodes CASSPSRSRSGYTF. The rearrangement links TRBV16 to TRBJ1-2; D is ambiguous. The length of the CDR3 is 14 residues. Germline V lookup: CDR1 KGHSY, CDR2 FQNENV. Between the trimmed V and J ends, which lost 4 bases and 7 bases, there was a span of 16 bases.

CDR3 in amino acids: CASSPISGTGWDEQYF. In nucleotides, the CDR3 is TGTGCCAGCAGTCCGATTTCTGGGACAGGGTGGGACGAGCAGTACTTC. The chain has TRBV28 and TRBJ2-7; the match to TRBD1 covers 9 bases. Germline CDR1 and CDR2: MDHEN and SYDVKM. The CDR3 covers 16 residues. With V trimmed by 5 bases and J by 5 bases, 13 bases remained unmatched.

The CDR3 protein is CASSLDTSEAFF. CDR3 nucleotides: TGTGCCAGCAGCTTAGATACCTCGGAAGCTTTCTTT. The chain links TRBV7-2 to TRBJ1-1; no definite D call. V shed 1 base and J shed 8 bases, with 8 bases lying between them. Germline V gene data show CDR1 as SGHTA and CDR2 as FQGNSA. The CDR3 loop spans 12 amino acids.

The V call is TRBV20-1, the J call TRBJ1-1; D gene ambiguous. The CDR3 is made up of 11 amino acids. In germline, CDR1 is DFQATT, CDR2 SNEGSKA (reference sequence). V lost 2 bases to trimming and J lost 6 bases, with 7 bases between them. The CDR3 sequence: CSARRGPEAFF. The CDR3 DNA follows: TGCAGTGCTAGAAGAGGGCCTGAAGCTTTCTTT.

As regards this clone: The junction and the germline gene differ at one end; a read error may be behind it. The chain links TRBV25-1 to TRBJ2-6; D gene ambiguous. The CDR3 length is 13 residues. Germline V gene sequence: CDR1 MGHDK, CDR2 SYGVNS. The CDR3 reads CVSMKPGANVLTF. In DNA, the CDR3 is TGTGTCAGCATGAAGCCTGGGGCCAACGTCCTGACTTTC.

This clone came up once. The chain is built from TRBV5-1 and TRBJ2-7; TRBD1 agrees at 11 bases. Germline V CDR1 and CDR2: SGHRS, YFSETQ. The CDR3 contains 18 residues. The V segment lost 0 bases and the J segment 3 bases; nucleotides outside the gene matches: 11. The CDR3 DNA follows: TGCGCCAGCAGCTTGGTGGTCGGACAGGGGGCGAGTGGCTACGAGCAGTACTTC. As protein: CASSLVVGQGASGYEQYF.